The clone carrying this T cell receptor (beta chain) was detected ten times or more. Its antigen is still unknown. The sample comes from a study of T cell repertoires in cytomegalovirus infection. For the study at large: Public TCR beta signatures were indicative of both CMV infection and a matching HLA type. Regarding the study as a whole: The study found HLA-C-restricted CMV-specific TCR beta clonotypes dominating the ex vivo response. CMV carriers with the relevant HLA were identified by cumulative public TCR beta family frequency.

The CDR3 runs 14 residues. V lost 5 bases and J 1 base, leaving 11 bases between the germline ends. Germline-derived CDR1 and CDR2 are SEHNR and FQNEAQ (reference sequence). MiXCR, run by TCRdb on the reads, gives a single entry per CDR3 protein. This table holds 510,000 or so distinct CDR3 sequences, 26% found once. Sequenced input: PBMCs. This sequence originates from a human donor in good health (CMV status not recorded). Some clones in this sample may be carry-over from other donors' samples. This rearrangement joins TRBV7-9 to TRBJ1-2; weak D call: TRBD1 (5 bases). CDR3 amino acids: CASSGTSNNYGYTF. The DNA for the CDR3 is TGTGCCAGCAGCGGGACGAGCAATAACTATGGCTACACCTTC.